This is a list of T cell receptor beta chains from one sample in a study of cytotoxic CD8 clonotypes in ibrutinib-treated CLL. Generated by immunoSEQ multiplex PCR, the TCRdb table keeps only in-frame clones and is missing some. The table includes hundreds of thousands of clones, under 75% detected once. Sequencing was performed on PBMCs, taken after 24 months of ibrutinib treatment. The receptor set was obtained from a human donor with chronic lymphocytic leukemia. CDR3s include the opening cysteine and the closing phenylalanine or tryptophan. The D gene is left open where the match is weak. Some rows mark clone size as missing; the rest say once, few, many or name a class of expanded clone.

D gene	clone size	V gene	J gene	CDR3 DNA	CDR3 protein
-	-	TRBV6-5	TRBJ1-3	TGTGCCAGCAGTTACGATCCAGCCTCTGGAAACACCATATATTTT	CASSYDPASGNTIYF
-	-	TRBV27	TRBJ1-3	TGTGCCAGCAGGGGTTTAGGACCTGGAAACACCATATATTTT	CASRGLGPGNTIYF
-	few	TRBV7-8	TRBJ1-2	TGTGCCAGCAGTCCTAGCCCAGGGCCAGGATATGGCTACACCTTC	CASSPSPGPGYGYTF
-	-	TRBV10-3	TRBJ2-1	TGTGCCATCAGTGAAGGGCCGAGCTCCTACAATGAGCAGTTCTTC	CAISEGPSSYNEQFF
TRBD2	-	TRBV28	TRBJ2-7	TGTGCCAGCACCGCCGGCCTAGCGGCCTACGAGCAGTACTTC	CASTAGLAAYEQYF
-	few	TRBV25-1	TRBJ1-2	TGTGCCAGCAGTGATCTCGGGAGCCGTGGCTACACCTTC	CASSDLGSRGYTF
TRBD2	-	TRBV7-3	TRBJ2-3	TGTGCCAGCAGCTTAACTGGGCGGGAGACAGATACGCAGTATTTT	CASSLTGRETDTQYF
-	-	TRBV19	TRBJ2-5	TGTGCCAGTTCCGCCGTGGATCGCCAAGAGACCCAGTACTTC	CASSAVDRQETQYF
-	few	TRBV27	TRBJ2-5	TGTGCCAGCAGTTTAGACCAAGAGACCCAGTACTTC	CASSLDQETQYF
TRBD2	once	TRBV7-2	TRBJ2-7	TGTGCCAGCAGCTTAGATCCTAGCGGGAGCATGCAGTACTTC	CASSLDPSGSMQYF
-	-	TRBV28	TRBJ2-7	TGTGCCAGCAGTTTACGTCCTTGGACGGGGACCTACGAGCAGTACTTC	CASSLRPWTGTYEQYF
-	-	TRBV27	TRBJ1-1	TGTGCCAGCTCCCGGGACGAGACGTTAGCCGCTTTCTTT	CASSRDETLAAFF
-	-	TRBV4-2	TRBJ2-7	TGTGCCAGCAGCCAAGAGACTGGCTACGAGCAGTACTTC	CASSQETGYEQYF
TRBD1	few	TRBV9	TRBJ1-5	TGTGCCAGCAGTGCTCAGGGGGGGGATCAGCCCCAGCATTTT	CASSAQGGDQPQHF
-	-	TRBV7-2	TRBJ2-1	TGTGCCAGCAGCTTATTGCGGTTGAGCTACAATGAGCAGTTCTTC	CASSLLRLSYNEQFF
-	-	TRBV11-2	TRBJ2-1	TGTGCCAGCAGCTCCGGGAGCGGTAGCTCCTACAATGAGCAGTTCTTC	CASSSGSGSSYNEQFF
-	-	TRBV18	TRBJ1-5	TGTGCCAGCTCATCAGGGTCGGATCAGCCCCAGCATTTT	CASSSGSDQPQHF
-	-	TRBV30	TRBJ2-7	TGTGCCCGGCGGACAACTTACGAGCAGTACTTC	CARRTTYEQYF
-	-	TRBV7-2	TRBJ1-1	TGTGCCAGCAGCTTTAGCGGGCCCACTGAAGCTTTCTTT	CASSFSGPTEAFF
-	-	TRBV7-9	TRBJ2-5	TGTGCCAGCAGCCCAACGCGGGGTGAGACCCAGTACTTC	CASSPTRGETQYF
-	-	TRBV29-1	TRBJ2-7	TGCAGCGTTGAAGCCTTTACAGATTTCCACTACGAGCAGTACTTC	CSVEAFTDFHYEQYF
-	-	TRBV19	TRBJ1-2	TGTGCCAGTACCCCGAGGGAGGGATCTGGCTACACCTTC	CASTPREGSGYTF
TRBD2	-	TRBV6-5	TRBJ2-7	TGTGCCAGCGCAAGGCGGGAGAAAAACTACGAGCAGTACTTC	CASARREKNYEQYF
-	-	TRBV28	TRBJ2-1	TGTGCCAGCAGTTCGGGCGGGGTCTCCTACAATGAGCAGTTCTTC	CASSSGGVSYNEQFF
-	-	TRBV13	TRBJ1-2	TGTGCCAGCAGCTCAGATGGACCGCTCTACACCTTC	CASSSDGPLYTF
-	-	TRBV1	TRBJ2-3	TGCACCAGCAGCCCTTGGCCAGATACGCAGTATTTT	CTSSPWPDTQYF
TRBD1	-	TRBV29-1	TRBJ1-5	TGCAGCGTGGCCTCCGGGACAGGGGACAATCAGCCCCAGCATTTT	CSVASGTGDNQPQHF
-	few	TRBV28	TRBJ1-5	TGTGCCAGCAGTTCGGCGGCGGGAATTAATCAGCCCCAGCATTTT	CASSSAAGINQPQHF
TRBD2	once	TRBV29-1	TRBJ2-1	TGCAGCGTTGCAGGACTAGGAAATGAGCAGTTCTTC	CSVAGLGNEQFF
-	few	TRBV21-1	TRBJ2-4	TGTGCCAGCAGCCTAGGACTAGTCAACATTCAGTACTTC	CASSLGLVNIQYF
TRBD1	-	TRBV9	TRBJ2-3	TGTGCCAGCAGCGATGGGGACAGGGTTACGCAGTATTTT	CASSDGDRVTQYF
-	-	TRBV7-3	TRBJ2-6	TGTGCCAGCAGCCACGGACACCCCTCTGGGGCCAACGTCCTGACTTTC	CASSHGHPSGANVLTF
-	-	TRBV11-2	TRBJ1-2	TGTGCCAGCAGCCCTCCGGGGATCCTCTATGGCTACACCTTC	CASSPPGILYGYTF
-	few	TRBV5-4	TRBJ1-1	TGTGCCAGCAGCTTTATCCGGGTTAGCCTCATGAACACTGAAGCTTTCTTT	CASSFIRVSLMNTEAFF
-	-	TRBV28	TRBJ2-7	TGTGCCAGCAGTTCGTCCGGGCCCGAGACGCTCGAGCAGTACTTC	CASSSSGPETLEQYF
TRBD2	-	TRBV9	TRBJ2-7	TGTGCCAGCAGCGTGCTAGCGGGAACCGCCGAGCAGTACTTC	CASSVLAGTAEQYF
TRBD2	-	TRBV6-1	TRBJ2-3	TGTGCCAGCAGTGAAGCGCGACTAGCGGGAGGATCAGATACGCAGTATTTT	CASSEARLAGGSDTQYF
-	-	TRBV19	TRBJ2-7	TGTGCCAGTAGTACCGCTCCCGCTGGTGGCCGGGGGGAGCAGTACTTC	CASSTAPAGGRGEQYF
TRBD1	-	TRBV2	TRBJ2-7	TGTGCCAGCAGTTGGGGACAGGGGAGGAACGAGCAGTACTTC	CASSWGQGRNEQYF
TRBD2	-	TRBV18	TRBJ2-7	TGTGCCAGCTCCCCTACTGTAGGGCTAGCGGGGCCCTACGAGCAGTACTTC	CASSPTVGLAGPYEQYF
-	few	TRBV29-1	TRBJ1-3	TGCAGCGTTCGTCCGAGCTCTGGAAACACCATATATTTT	CSVRPSSGNTIYF
TRBD1	-	TRBV4-2	TRBJ2-7	TGTGCCAGCAGCCCCATTGGACAGGGGGCATCCTACGAGCAGTACTTC	CASSPIGQGASYEQYF
TRBD2	-	TRBV9	TRBJ2-7	TGTGCCAGCAGCGTAGGCCGGGGAGGGCCAGACGAGCAGTACTTC	CASSVGRGGPDEQYF
TRBD1	-	TRBV7-9	TRBJ2-7	TGTGCCAGCAGAGGACAGGTCGGCGAGCAGTACTTC	CASRGQVGEQYF
TRBD2	-	TRBV6-5	TRBJ2-4	TGTGCCAGCAGTTATGAACGGGAGGGCATTCAGTACTTC	CASSYEREGIQYF